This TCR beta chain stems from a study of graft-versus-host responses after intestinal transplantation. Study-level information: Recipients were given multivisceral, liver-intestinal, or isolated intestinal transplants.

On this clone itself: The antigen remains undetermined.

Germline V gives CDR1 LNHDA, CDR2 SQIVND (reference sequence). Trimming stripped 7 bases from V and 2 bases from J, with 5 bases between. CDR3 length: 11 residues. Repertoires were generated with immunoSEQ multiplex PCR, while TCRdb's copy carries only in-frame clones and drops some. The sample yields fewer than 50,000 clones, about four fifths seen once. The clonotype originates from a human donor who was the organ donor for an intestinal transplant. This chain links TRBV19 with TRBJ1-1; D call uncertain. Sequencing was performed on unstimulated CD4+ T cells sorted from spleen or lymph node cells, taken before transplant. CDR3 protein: CASTLNTEAFF. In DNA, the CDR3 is TGTGCCAGTACCCTCAACACTGAAGCTTTCTTT.